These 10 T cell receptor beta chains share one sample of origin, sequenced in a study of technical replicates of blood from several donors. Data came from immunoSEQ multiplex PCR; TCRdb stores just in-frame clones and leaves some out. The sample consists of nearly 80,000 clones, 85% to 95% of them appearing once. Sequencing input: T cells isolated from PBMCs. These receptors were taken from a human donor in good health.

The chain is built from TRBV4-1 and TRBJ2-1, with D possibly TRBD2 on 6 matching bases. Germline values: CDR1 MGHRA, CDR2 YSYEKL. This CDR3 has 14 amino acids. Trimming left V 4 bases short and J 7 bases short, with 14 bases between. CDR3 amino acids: CASSRADGGNEQFF. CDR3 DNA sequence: TGCGCCAGCAGCCGTGCGGACGGGGGAAATGAGCAGTTCTTC.

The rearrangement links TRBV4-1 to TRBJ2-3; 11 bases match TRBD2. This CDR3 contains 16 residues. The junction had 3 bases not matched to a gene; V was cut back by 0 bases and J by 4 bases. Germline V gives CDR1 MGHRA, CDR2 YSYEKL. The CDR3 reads CASSQDRGLAADTQYF. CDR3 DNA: TGCGCCAGCAGCCAAGATAGGGGACTAGCGGCAGATACGCAGTATTTT.

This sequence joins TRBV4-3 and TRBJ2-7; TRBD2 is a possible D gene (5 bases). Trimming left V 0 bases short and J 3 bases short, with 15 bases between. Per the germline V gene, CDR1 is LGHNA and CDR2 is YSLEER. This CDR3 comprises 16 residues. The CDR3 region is CASSQDFRAGRYEQYF. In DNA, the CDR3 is TGCGCCAGCAGCCAAGATTTCCGGGCGGGCCGCTACGAGCAGTACTTC.

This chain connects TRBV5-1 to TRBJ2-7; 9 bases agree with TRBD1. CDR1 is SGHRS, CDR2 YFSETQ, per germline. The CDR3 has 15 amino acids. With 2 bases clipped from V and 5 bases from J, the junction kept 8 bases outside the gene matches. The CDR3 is CASSFGQGSLNEQYF. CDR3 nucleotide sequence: TGCGCCAGCAGCTTCGGACAGGGGTCCTTGAACGAGCAGTACTTC.

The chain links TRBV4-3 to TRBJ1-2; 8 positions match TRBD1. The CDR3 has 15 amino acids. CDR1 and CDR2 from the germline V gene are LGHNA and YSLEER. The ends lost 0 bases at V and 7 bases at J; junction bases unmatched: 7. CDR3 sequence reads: CASSQDGQGASGYTF. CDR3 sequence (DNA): TGCGCCAGCAGCCAAGATGGGCAGGGGGCGAGTGGCTACACCTTC.

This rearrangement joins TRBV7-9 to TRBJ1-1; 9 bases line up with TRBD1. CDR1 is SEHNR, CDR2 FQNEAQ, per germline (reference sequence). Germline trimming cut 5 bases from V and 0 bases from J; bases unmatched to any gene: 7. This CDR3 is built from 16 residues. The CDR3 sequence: CASSPRTGVMNTEAFF. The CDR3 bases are TGTGCCAGCAGCCCACGGACAGGGGTCATGAACACTGAAGCTTTCTTT.

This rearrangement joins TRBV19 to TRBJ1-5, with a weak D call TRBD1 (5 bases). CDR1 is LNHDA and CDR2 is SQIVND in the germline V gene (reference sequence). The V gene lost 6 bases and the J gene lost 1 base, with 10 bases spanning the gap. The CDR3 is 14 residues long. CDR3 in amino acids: CASRRDRSNQPQHF. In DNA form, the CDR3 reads TGTGCCAGTAGGCGTGACAGAAGCAATCAGCCCCAGCATTTT.

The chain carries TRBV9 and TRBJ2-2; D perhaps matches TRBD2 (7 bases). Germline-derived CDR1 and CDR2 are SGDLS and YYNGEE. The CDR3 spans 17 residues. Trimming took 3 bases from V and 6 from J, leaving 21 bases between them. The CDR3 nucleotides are TGTGCCAGCAGCGCACCCGCTCTCTGGGGGGGCGCCGGGGAGCTGTTTTTT. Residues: CASSAPALWGGAGELFF.

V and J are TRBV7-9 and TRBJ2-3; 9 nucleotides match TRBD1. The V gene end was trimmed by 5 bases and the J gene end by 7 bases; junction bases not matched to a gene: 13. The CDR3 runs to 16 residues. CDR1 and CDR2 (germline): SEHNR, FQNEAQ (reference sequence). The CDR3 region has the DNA TGTGCCAGCAGCACCTACAGGGGGCCTATGGTGAATACGCAGTATTTT. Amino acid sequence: CASSTYRGPMVNTQYF.

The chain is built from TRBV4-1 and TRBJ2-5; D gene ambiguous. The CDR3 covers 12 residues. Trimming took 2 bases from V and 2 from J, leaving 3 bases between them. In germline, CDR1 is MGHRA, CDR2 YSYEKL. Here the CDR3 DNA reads TGCGCCAGCAGCCAACTGCAAGAGACCCAGTACTTC. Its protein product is CASSQLQETQYF.